This record concerns one TCR beta chain sequence. These data belong to a study of blood T cell repertoires in COVID-19. Across the whole study: Samples came from the United States, Italy and Spain, spanning acute and convalescent COVID-19. In each case, the material was cDNA or gDNA derived from T cells, B-cell-depleted T cells, or PBMCs.

Original data processing: Cell counts per sample came from amplifying reference gene primers. Some clones are missing from TCRdb's copy, which holds only in-frame ones; the method was immunoSEQ multiplex PCR. V and J calls and clone size are as listed in that table; D and trimming were resolved from the DNA. The sample lists 4,000 to 5,000 clones, roughly 67% seen once, with about 37% in the top ten. The CDR3 runs 14 residues. Germline assignment: CDR1 SEHNR and CDR2 FQNEAQ (reference sequence). V was clipped by 4 bases and J by 6 bases, with 15 bases between them. This receptor was taken from a human donor in a cohort sampled during active COVID-19. Sequenced material: peripheral blood. This rearrangement joins TRBV7-9 to TRBJ1-2; D remains ambiguous. CDR3: CASSWGGGSDGYTF. Here the CDR3 DNA reads TGTGCCAGCAGCTGGGGAGGAGGGTCCGATGGCTACACCTTC.